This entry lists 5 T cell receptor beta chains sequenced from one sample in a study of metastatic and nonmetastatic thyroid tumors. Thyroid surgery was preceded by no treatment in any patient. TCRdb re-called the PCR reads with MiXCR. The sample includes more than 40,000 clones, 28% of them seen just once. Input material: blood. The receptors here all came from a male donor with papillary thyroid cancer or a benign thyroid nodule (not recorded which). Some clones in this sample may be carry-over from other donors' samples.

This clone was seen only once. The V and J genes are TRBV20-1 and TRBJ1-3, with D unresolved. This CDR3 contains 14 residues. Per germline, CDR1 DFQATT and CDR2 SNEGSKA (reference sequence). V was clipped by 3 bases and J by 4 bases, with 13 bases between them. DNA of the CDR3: TGCAGTGCTAGTCATCCTATATGGGGAAACACCATATATTTT. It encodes CSASHPIWGNTIYF.

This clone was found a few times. CDR3 nucleotides: TGTGCCAGCAGTTTCAGCGGGAGGTTCGCGGATACGCAGTATTTT. Its translation: CASSFSGRFADTQYF. The chain employs TRBV27 and TRBJ2-3; 9 positions match TRBD2. CDR3 length: 15 residues. J lost 6 bases, V lost 3 bases, and 7 bases had no gene match. Germline V gene sequence: CDR1 MNHEY, CDR2 SMNVEV (reference sequence).

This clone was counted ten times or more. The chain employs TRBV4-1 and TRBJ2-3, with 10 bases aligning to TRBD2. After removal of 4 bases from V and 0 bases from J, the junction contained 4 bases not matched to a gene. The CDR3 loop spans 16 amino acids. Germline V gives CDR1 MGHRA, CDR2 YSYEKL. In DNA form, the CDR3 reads TGCGCCAGCAGCCGAAGCGGGGGGGCGAGCACAGATACGCAGTATTTT. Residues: CASSRSGGASTDTQYF.

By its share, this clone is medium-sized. The CDR3: CASKSSILLGNTGELFF. CDR3 nucleotides: TGTGCCAGCAAATCCTCGATTTTGTTAGGGAACACCGGGGAGCTGTTTTTT. V usage is TRBV6-1 and J usage is TRBJ2-2; D remains unclear. CDR1 MNHNS and CDR2 SASEGT come from the germline V gene. Trimming shortened V by 7 bases and J by 1 base, and 19 bases separated the two germline ends. This CDR3 comprises 17 residues.

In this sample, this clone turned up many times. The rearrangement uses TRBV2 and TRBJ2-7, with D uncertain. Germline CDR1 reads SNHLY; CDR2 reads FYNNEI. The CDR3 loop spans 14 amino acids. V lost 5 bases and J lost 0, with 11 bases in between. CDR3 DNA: TGTGCCAGCAGTTCGCGGCAGGCCTCCTACGAGCAGTACTTC. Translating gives CASSSRQASYEQYF. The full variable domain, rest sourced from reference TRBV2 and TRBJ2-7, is EPEVTQTPSHQVTQMGQEVILRCVPISNHLYFYWYRQILGQKVEFLVSFYNNEISEKSEIFDDQFSVERPDGSNFTLKIRSTKLEDSAMYFCASSSRQASYEQYFGPGTRLTVT.